A selection of T cell receptor beta chains follows, all from one sample in a study of T cells after yellow fever vaccination. TCRdb re-analysed the 5' RACE reads in MiXCR, keeping a single row per CDR3 protein. This sample carries about 30,000 distinct CDR3 sequences, 6% to 8% of them seen once, and the ten largest clones take 20% to 30%. Here the sequenced sample was PBMCs, either bulk or a sorted T-cell subset (CD4+, CD8+, memory, or dextramer-sorted; not recorded which), taken on the day of the yellow fever booster vaccination. Receptor source: a man aged 25-45 years who received the YFV17D yellow fever vaccine. The conserved cysteine and the conserved F or W are not part of the CDR3 here. D genes are given only for firm matches. Some rows have no size entry. The others give once, few or many, or a class for an expanded clone.

V gene	J gene	clone size	D gene	CDR3 protein
TRBV7-2	TRBJ2-3	many	TRBD2	ASSYSGGARTDTQY
TRBV20-1	TRBJ1-2	few	NA	SARPTGGGSFGYGYT
TRBV6-5	TRBJ2-7	many	NA	ASISRRDEQY
TRBV7-8	TRBJ2-1	many	TRBD2	ASSPHPPGLAGANEQF
TRBV3-1	TRBJ2-1	medium-sized	NA	ASSQPPGNNEQF
TRBV3-1	TRBJ2-1	NA	TRBD1	ASSQETRDRAYNEQF
TRBV25-1	TRBJ2-1	many	NA	ASSTTGVSGVTYNEQF
TRBV18	TRBJ2-1	many	NA	ASSPTQDNEQF
TRBV10-3	TRBJ2-7	many	NA	AISERGSYEQY
TRBV4-3	TRBJ2-2	NA	TRBD2	ASSQEVSGSLDTGELF
TRBV5-6	TRBJ2-5	many	TRBD2	ASSTSGGTQY
TRBV3-1	TRBJ1-1	many	NA	ASSQDRRNEAF
TRBV24-1	TRBJ2-5	NA	TRBD2	ATSGPRTSGNETQY
TRBV5-6	TRBJ2-5	many	NA	ASSFRRPETQY
TRBV20-1	TRBJ1-2	few	NA	SATGPRGVYGYT
TRBV7-9	TRBJ1-5	few	TRBD1	ASSPDRGGLQPQH
TRBV20-1	TRBJ2-3	NA	NA	SAAGVEKHPDTQY